These T cell receptor beta chains were read from a single sample in a study of cytomegalovirus exposure and HLA in healthy donors. The assay was immunoSEQ multiplex PCR, and TCRdb's table has in-frame clones only and misses some. The sample includes about 200,000 clones, about 81% of them seen just once. Sequenced material: PBMCs. The receptors derive from a woman aged 30 to 39 in good health and CMV-seronegative. CDR3s include the opening cysteine and the closing phenylalanine or tryptophan. Each record gives: J gene, clone size, V gene, D gene, CDR3 protein, CDR3 DNA. The D gene is left open where the match is weak. Part of the rows lack a size; the others show once, few, many or a class for expanded clones.

J: TRBJ2-7; size: .; V: TRBV2; D: TRBD1; CDR3: CASISDRVYEQYF; DNA: TGTGCCAGCATATCGGACAGGGTCTACGAGCAGTACTTC
J: TRBJ1-6; size: .; V: TRBV28; D: .; CDR3: CASSLIGWAGSLYNSPLHF; DNA: TGTGCCAGCAGTTTGATTGGCTGGGCAGGGTCACTATATAATTCACCCCTCCACTTT
J: TRBJ1-2; size: .; V: TRBV14; D: .; CDR3: CASSQRREWSYGYTF; DNA: TGTGCCAGCAGCCAAAGGAGGGAATGGTCCTATGGCTACACCTTC
J: TRBJ1-5; size: once; V: TRBV10-3; D: TRBD1; CDR3: CAISAGGRNQPQHF; DNA: TGTGCCATCAGTGCAGGGGGCCGCAATCAGCCCCAGCATTTT
J: TRBJ1-2; size: .; V: TRBV27; D: .; CDR3: CASRPTPSGNYGYTF; DNA: TGTGCCAGCAGACCAACTCCGTCAGGAAACTATGGCTACACCTTC
J: TRBJ1-1; size: few; V: TRBV18; D: TRBD1; CDR3: CASSPRTGTNTEAFF; DNA: TGTGCCAGCTCACCGAGGACAGGGACGAACACTGAAGCTTTCTTT
J: TRBJ2-7; size: .; V: TRBV27; D: TRBD1; CDR3: CASSLIGTGLSDEQYF; DNA: TGTGCCAGCAGTTTAATCGGGACAGGGCTGTCGGACGAGCAGTACTTC
J: TRBJ2-3; size: .; V: TRBV18; D: TRBD1; CDR3: CASSPRGTGANTDTQYF; DNA: TGTGCCAGCTCACCACGCGGGACAGGGGCCAATACAGATACGCAGTATTTT
J: TRBJ1-5; size: .; V: TRBV2; D: .; CDR3: CASSELVGVGNQPQHF; DNA: TGTGCCAGCAGTGAATTGGTAGGGGTTGGCAATCAGCCCCAGCATTTT
J: TRBJ2-4; size: .; V: TRBV7-8; D: .; CDR3: CASRLNPGGGKNIQYF; DNA: TGTGCCAGCAGATTAAACCCAGGGGGAGGCAAAAACATTCAGTACTTC
J: TRBJ1-1; size: .; V: TRBV11-2; D: .; CDR3: CASSHRSYTEAFF; DNA: TGTGCCAGCAGCCATCGGTCGTACACTGAAGCTTTCTTT
J: TRBJ1-2; size: .; V: TRBV10-3; D: TRBD1; CDR3: CAISTTGPTNYGYTF; DNA: TGTGCCATCAGTACGACAGGGCCGACAAACTATGGCTACACCTTC
J: TRBJ1-5; size: .; V: TRBV19; D: TRBD1; CDR3: CASSIGESGGWQPQHF; DNA: TGTGCCAGTAGTATAGGTGAATCAGGGGGATGGCAGCCCCAGCATTTT
J: TRBJ1-2; size: once; V: TRBV19; D: TRBD1; CDR3: CASSISQGAGYGYTF; DNA: TGTGCCAGTAGTATATCACAGGGGGCTGGCTATGGCTACACCTTC
J: TRBJ2-5; size: once; V: TRBV2; D: TRBD2; CDR3: CASIFLELAGSQETQYF; DNA: TGTGCCAGCATCTTTCTGGAACTAGCGGGCTCCCAAGAGACCCAGTACTTC
J: TRBJ1-1; size: .; V: TRBV2; D: TRBD1; CDR3: CASTPLRDRGLLGTEAFF; DNA: TGTGCCAGCACCCCCCTCCGGGACAGGGGGCTTCTCGGCACTGAAGCTTTCTTT
J: TRBJ2-7; size: .; V: TRBV30; D: TRBD1; CDR3: CATHRDRDYEQYF; DNA: TGTGCCACACACCGGGACAGGGACTACGAGCAGTACTTC
J: TRBJ2-3; size: .; V: TRBV20-1; D: .; CDR3: CSAPRTDTQYF; DNA: TGCAGTGCCCCCCGGACAGATACGCAGTATTTT
J: TRBJ2-3; size: .; V: TRBV4-1; D: TRBD2; CDR3: CASSQVGLGTDTQYF; DNA: TGCGCCAGCAGCCAAGTGGGACTAGGAACAGATACGCAGTATTTT
J: TRBJ2-1; size: once; V: TRBV13; D: TRBD2; CDR3: CASSSTSGYYNEQFF; DNA: TGTGCCAGCAGTTCGACTAGCGGATACTACAATGAGCAGTTCTTC
J: TRBJ1-2; size: .; V: TRBV30; D: .; CDR3: CAWSPEINYGYTF; DNA: TGTGCCTGGAGCCCCGAGATTAACTATGGCTACACCTTC
J: TRBJ1-1; size: .; V: TRBV29-1; D: .; CDR3: CSAFYTEAFF; DNA: TGCAGCGCTTTCTACACTGAAGCTTTCTTT
J: TRBJ1-1; size: .; V: TRBV25-1; D: .; CDR3: CASSEQGGIEAFF; DNA: TGTGCCAGCAGTGAACAGGGAGGAATTGAAGCTTTCTTT
J: TRBJ2-1; size: few; V: TRBV7-9; D: .; CDR3: CASSRDMVPQGMNEQFF; DNA: TGTGCCAGCAGCCGTGACATGGTGCCCCAGGGGATGAATGAGCAGTTCTTC
J: TRBJ1-6; size: .; V: TRBV4-2; D: .; CDR3: CASSQGEGNSPLHF; DNA: TGTGCCAGCAGCCAAGGGGAGGGTAATTCACCCCTCCACTTT
J: TRBJ2-5; size: .; V: TRBV5-4; D: TRBD1; CDR3: CASSFAAWGAGQGLETQYF; DNA: TGTGCCAGCAGCTTCGCCGCGTGGGGAGCGGGACAGGGGTTAGAGACCCAGTACTTC
J: TRBJ1-5; size: .; V: TRBV2; D: .; CDR3: CASSELEGSNQPQHF; DNA: TGTGCCAGCAGTGAATTGGAGGGTAGCAATCAGCCCCAGCATTTT
J: TRBJ2-7; size: .; V: TRBV29-1; D: .; CDR3: CSVQGQSYEQYF; DNA: TGCAGCGTCCAAGGACAGTCCTACGAGCAGTACTTC